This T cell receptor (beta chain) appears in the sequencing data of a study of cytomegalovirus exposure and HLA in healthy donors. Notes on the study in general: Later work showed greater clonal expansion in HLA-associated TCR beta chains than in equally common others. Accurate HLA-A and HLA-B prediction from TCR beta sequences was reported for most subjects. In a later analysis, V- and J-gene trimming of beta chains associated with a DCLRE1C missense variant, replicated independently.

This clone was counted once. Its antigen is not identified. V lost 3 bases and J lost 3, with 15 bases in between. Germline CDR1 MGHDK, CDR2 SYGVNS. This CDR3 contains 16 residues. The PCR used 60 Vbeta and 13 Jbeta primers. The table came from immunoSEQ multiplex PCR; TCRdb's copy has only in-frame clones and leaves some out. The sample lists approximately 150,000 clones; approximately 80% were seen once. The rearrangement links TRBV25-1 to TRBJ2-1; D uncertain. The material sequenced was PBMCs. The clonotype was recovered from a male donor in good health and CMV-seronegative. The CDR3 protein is CASSDNRQALYNEQFF. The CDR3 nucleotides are TGTGCCAGCAGTGATAACAGACAAGCCCTCTACAATGAGCAGTTCTTC.